These 8 T cell receptor beta chains were sequenced from one sample in a study of cytotoxic CD8 clonotypes in ibrutinib-treated CLL. Profiling relied on immunoSEQ multiplex PCR, and the TCRdb table lists in-frame clones only, not all of them. The sample has about 200,000 clones; more than 75% are singletons. This specimen consisted of PBMCs, obtained after 12 months of ibrutinib treatment. The source of these receptors is a human donor with chronic lymphocytic leukemia.

The chain uses TRBV7-9 and TRBJ2-1; TRBD2 agrees at 11 bases. The CDR3 loop spans 15 amino acids. Germline CDR1 and CDR2: SEHNR and FQNEAQ (reference sequence). V lost 3 bases and J lost 3; bases outside the gene matches: 1. CDR3 amino acids: CASSFGLAGYNEQFF. The CDR3 coding sequence is TGTGCCAGCAGCTTCGGACTAGCGGGCTACAATGAGCAGTTCTTC.

The chain links TRBV4-2 to TRBJ2-3; 13 bases fit TRBD2. Germline trimming cut 2 bases from V and 6 bases from J; bases unmatched to any gene: 11. The germline V gene encodes CDR1 LGHNA and CDR2 YNFKEQ. This CDR3 is built from 18 residues. The CDR3 spells CASSQRSRTSGSADTQYF. CDR3 nucleotide sequence: TGTGCCAGCAGCCAACGATCCCGGACTAGCGGGAGTGCGGATACGCAGTATTTT.

The J gene is TRBJ2-3, the V gene TRBV6-4; 9 bases line up with TRBD2. The CDR3 covers 16 residues. Trimming at V came to 3 bases and at J to 1 base, leaving 5 bases not matched to a gene. CDR1 is MRHNA and CDR2 is SNTAGT in the germline V gene. In DNA, the CDR3 is TGTGCCAGCAGTGAGAAGGCTAGCGGGGGCACAGATACGCAGTATTTT. Protein sequence: CASSEKASGGTDTQYF.

V gene TRBV5-1 combines with J gene TRBJ1-2; 10 nucleotides agree with TRBD1. CDR1 and CDR2 (germline): SGHRS, YFSETQ. V was clipped by 5 bases and J by 4 bases; unmatched bases: 8. This CDR3 is built from 15 residues. As DNA, the CDR3 is TGCGCCAGCAGAAATTCCGGGACAGGGGCCTATGGCTACACCTTC. Its protein product is CASRNSGTGAYGYTF.

This rearrangement joins TRBV2 to TRBJ2-1; D possibly corresponds to TRBD2 (6 bases). This CDR3 region has 16 residues. Trimming left V 3 bases short and J 5 bases short, with 17 bases between. The germline gives CDR1 SNHLY, CDR2 FYNNEI. DNA for the CDR3: TGTGCCAGCAGTGAGGGATGGGGGGATAAGGACAATGAGCAGTTCTTC. It codes for CASSEGWGDKDNEQFF.

Regarding this clone: Other DNA sequences in the sample encode the same CDR3. The chain is built from TRBV2 and TRBJ2-2; tentatively, D is TRBD2 (5 bases). Per germline, CDR1 SNHLY and CDR2 FYNNEI. The CDR3 is made up of 14 amino acids. Deletions cut 4 bases from V and 2 bases from J, with 8 bases between. Here the CDR3 DNA reads TGTGCCAGCAGTGTGACGGGAAACACCGGGGAGCTGTTTTTT. Protein product: CASSVTGNTGELFF.

CDR3 sequence: CASSAPEGTSGSQETQYF. The CDR3 region has the DNA TGTGCCAGCAGCGCCCCCGAGGGGACTAGCGGTTCTCAAGAGACCCAGTACTTC. This rearrangement joins TRBV9 to TRBJ2-5, with 11 bases fitting TRBD2. Germline V gene lookup returns CDR1 SGDLS and CDR2 YYNGEE. With 3 bases clipped from V and 2 bases from J, the junction kept 12 bases outside the gene matches. The CDR3 length is 18 residues.

The V call is TRBV7-9, the J call TRBJ1-1, with D uncertain. Germline CDR1 and CDR2: SEHNR and FQNEAQ (reference sequence). CDR3 length equals 13 residues. The V end was cut by 1 base, the J end by 7 bases, with 10 bases between. DNA of the CDR3: TGTGCCAGCAGCTTAGGGGAACAGTATGAAGCTTTCTTT. It translates to CASSLGEQYEAFF.